The T cell receptor (beta chain) described here comes from a study of regulatory T cells in long-lasting Graves disease (dated by TCRdb to about 2021). Describing the broader study: Newly diagnosed Graves' disease patients had taken antithyroid drugs for less than 3 months. This study used TCR sequencing and RNA sequencing of peripheral blood to compare persistent Graves' disease patients against newly diagnosed Graves' disease patients. The study was conducted in China and was registered as a clinical trial. A total of around 35 samples underwent TCR sequencing, from around 13 patients with persistent Graves' disease and roughly 20 patients with newly diagnosed Graves' disease.

Many counts were recorded for this clonotype. What antigen it recognizes has not been identified. Nothing much larger sits one base from this clone, and base qualities are not available. This sample's time point label indicates: newly diagnosed GD, antithyroid drugs for less than 3 months. RNA was extracted from PBMCs in TRIzol for both TCR sequencing and RNA sequencing. The diagnosis of Graves' disease followed American Thyroid Association guidelines. Patients for the study were recruited at an endocrinology department in Xi'an, China. From each patient, about 9.7 milliliters of peripheral blood was collected into an EDTA anticoagulant tube. Ficoll Paque Plus density gradient separation was used to isolate PBMCs, and no further T cell sorting was done. An Agilent 2100 Bioanalyzer and agarose gel were used to assess RNA quality, and a NanoDrop 2000 was used to measure RNA concentration. What the research found in general, with its limitations: Sequencing and analysis were limited to the TCR beta chain. Compared with newly diagnosed patients, persistent Graves' disease patients had lower TCR Shannon entropy and fewer highly expanded clones, which suggests clonal expansion. Persistent patients shared more public clonotypes among themselves (2,741) than newly diagnosed patients did (over 900). As a limitation, the authors acknowledged that the small sample size may reduce accuracy. Preferential use of TRBV28, TRBJ1-2 and TRBJ2-5 was observed in persistent disease, whereas TRBV20-1 and TRBJ2-1 were favored in newly diagnosed disease. Only peripheral blood was studied, because thyroid tissue, the primary lesion, was inaccessible.

Preparation of the library involved multiplex PCR. The sequencer was an Illumina HiSeq 4000. CDR3 regions were amplified by Arm-PCR with iRepertoire HTBI primers to construct TCR beta libraries. Before sequencing, the PCR products went through gel purification. The authors processed their data as follows. Gene usage analysis of CDR3 amino acid clonotypes used the roughly 60 TRBV and more than 13 TRBJ segments found across samples. Filtered high-quality paired reads were merged into contigs using COPE and FqMerger. BLAST was used to align contigs to IMGT TRBV, TRBD and TRBJ reference genes, with CDR3 defined following IMGT. Highly expanded clones were defined as clonotypes with a frequency above 0.1%. Shannon entropy was used to measure repertoire diversity, and the Gini coefficient was used to measure V-J evenness. Clonotypes shared by more than one individual were considered public. TCRdb applied fastp at Q25 and MiXCR to the public reads, then kept only in-frame beta chains. For every CDR3 protein sequence, its rows merge into one entry that carries the most common genes and DNA. These V and J calls derive from TCRdb rather than the authors' analysis. The sample data list a few hundred thousand distinct CDR3 sequences, and over 15% of these were observed just once. The ten largest clones represent 30% of the sample.

V is pruned by 5 bases and J by 4 bases, leaving 11 bases of the junction without a gene match. CDR1 and CDR2, looked up from the germline V gene, are MNHEY and SVGEGT. The CDR3 measures 15 amino acids from cysteine to phenylalanine. The read is trimmed to its CDR3 DNA, 45 bases read in frame from base 1. This same sample was also part of a study on T cells in Graves' hyperthyroidism and ophthalmopathy. The second publication reports: Stable Graves' hyperthyroidism was defined as no progression to ophthalmopathy during 18 months of follow-up. The hyperthyroidism patients were between 18 and 65 years old and newly diagnosed, with a disease duration of less than 2 months. Exclusion was applied to patients with uncontrolled infections, other autoimmune diseases, pregnancy or lactation. Diagnoses relied on clinical symptoms, serum thyroxine and TRAb, thyroid ultrasound and orbital computed tomography. For the first round of RT-PCR on the TCR CDR3, the HTBI primer set was used together with the Qiagen OneStep RT-PCR kit. Most expanded thyroid clonotypes (frequency above 0.001) were also detected in blood, suggesting blood repertoires may reflect thyroid immune responses. A 13 V-J signature model separated ophthalmopathy from stable hyperthyroidism, with around 88% sensitivity and 81% to 82% specificity in cross-validation and 80%/75% in testing. In validation, the model predicted progression to ophthalmopathy with 65% to 71% sensitivity and 72% to 85% specificity, a median of 6.5 months before onset. To identify TCR V-J signatures that set the groups apart, the researchers used a discovery cohort of 90 to 100 patients, made up of 43 with Graves' ophthalmopathy and approximately 57 with stable Graves' hyperthyroidism. Whether ophthalmopathy could be predicted prospectively was tested in an independent validation cohort made up of roughly 20 hyperthyroidism patients plus 17 patients who later progressed to ophthalmopathy. The 100 or so discovery patients were randomly split 7:3 into training and test sets. Thyroid tissue and blood T-cell repertoires from several Graves' hyperthyroidism patients were also compared in the study. Following sampling, methimazole starting at 30 mg daily was given to hyperthyroidism patients, and high-dose intravenous methylprednisolone was given to ophthalmopathy patients. Libraries were constructed in a second round of multiplex PCR, after which size selection and purification were carried out. The libraries were sequenced on an Illumina HiSeq2000 using paired-end 100 bp reads. Raw data were processed with SOAPnuke, discarding reads with adapters, uncalled bases, mean Phred below 15, or no exact constant-primer or identifier match. High-quality paired reads were merged using COPE v1.2.5, and each unique nucleotide sequence was defined as a clonotype. MiTCR v1.1 was used to align clonotypes to the IMGT TRBV, TRBD and TRBJ reference segments. Analysis was restricted to V-J combinations with a frequency above 0.0001, which covered roughly 99% of repertoires. A TCS score was defined as the ratio between F50 (clonal expansion) and ExV (chaos), using BLOSUM62-based TCRdist between CDR3 peptides within each V-J. Welch's t-statistics and random forest reduced several hundred V-J features to about 13, which were used in a naive Bayes classifier (R e1071). Sample size was not statistically predetermined, and blinding of investigators to group allocation was not performed. The paper reports TCR Vbeta CDR3 sequencing of some 140 peripheral blood samples: approximately 41 ophthalmopathy, roughly 80 hyperthyroidism and around 17 progressor patients.

The sequence was obtained from a man aged 40-49 years with Graves disease. Donor details come from another sample of the same person, matched by shared clones. The chain is encoded by TRBV6-2 or TRBV6-3 joined to TRBJ2-7; 7 bases in the junction line up with TRBD1. The input for sequencing was peripheral blood mononuclear cells (PBMCs), taken at new diagnosis, from a patient treated with antithyroid drugs. The base sequence is TGTGCCAGCAGTGAAGTGACAGGGACAGTATACGAGCAGTACTTC. The encoded protein is CASSEVTGTVYEQYF.